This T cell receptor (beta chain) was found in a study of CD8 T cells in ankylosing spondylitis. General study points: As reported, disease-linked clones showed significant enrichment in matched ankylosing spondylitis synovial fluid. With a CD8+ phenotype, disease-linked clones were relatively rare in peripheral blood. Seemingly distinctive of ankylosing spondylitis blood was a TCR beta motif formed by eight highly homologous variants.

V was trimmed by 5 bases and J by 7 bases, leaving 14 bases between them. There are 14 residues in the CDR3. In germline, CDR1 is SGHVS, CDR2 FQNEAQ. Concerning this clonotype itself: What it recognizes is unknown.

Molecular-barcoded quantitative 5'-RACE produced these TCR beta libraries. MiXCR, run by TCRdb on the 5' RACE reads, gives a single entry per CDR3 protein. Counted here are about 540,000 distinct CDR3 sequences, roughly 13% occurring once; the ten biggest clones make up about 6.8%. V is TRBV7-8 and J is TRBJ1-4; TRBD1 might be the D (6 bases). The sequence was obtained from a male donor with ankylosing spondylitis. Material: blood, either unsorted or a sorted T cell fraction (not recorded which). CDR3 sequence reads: CASSRRGAGEKLFF. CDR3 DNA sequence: TGTGCCAGCAGCCGCAGGGGAGCGGGTGAAAAACTGTTTTTT.